Presented here are 23 T cell receptor beta chains from one specimen sequenced in a study of T cell responses to AZD1222 COVID-19 vaccine. Using immunoSEQ multiplex PCR, the repertoire was profiled, and TCRdb retains in-frame clones only, with some absent. The table lists over 100,000 clones, about 90% of them singletons. Material: peripheral blood, obtained on day 0 of AZD1222 vaccination. The source of these receptors is an adult in good health.

The CDR3 is CASKAGLPETQYF. The CDR3, as DNA: TGTGCCAGCAAAGCCGGACTCCCAGAGACCCAGTACTTC. This chain uses TRBV6-5 with TRBJ2-5; tentatively, D is TRBD2 (5 bases). Trimming removed 7 bases from V and 4 bases from J, with 13 bases in between. Germline V gene lookup returns CDR1 MNHEY and CDR2 SVGAGI. The CDR3 runs 13 residues.

The rearrangement joins TRBV6-2 or TRBV6-3 to TRBJ1-1; 9 bases are a match to TRBD1. Trimming cost V 1 base and J 4 bases; bases outside gene matches: 4. The CDR3 totals 15 residues. Germline V lookup: CDR1 MNHEY, CDR2 SVGEGT. The CDR3 protein is CASSYLTGGSTEAFF. The CDR3 nucleotides are TGTGCCAGCAGTTACTTGACAGGGGGAAGCACTGAAGCTTTCTTT.

The chain links TRBV7-2 to TRBJ2-2; TRBD2 agrees at 7 bases. Germline assignment: CDR1 SGHTA and CDR2 FQGNSA. V gave up 4 bases and J gave up 4 bases; unmatched junction bases: 6. The length of the CDR3 is 15 residues. CDR3 bases: TGTGCCAGCAGCTCCCGGGACTACCTCACCGGGGAGCTGTTTTTT. This codes for CASSSRDYLTGELFF.

Note on this clone: Other nucleotide sequences in the sample specify the same CDR3. The chain uses TRBV9 and TRBJ1-3; possible D gene TRBD1, 5 bases. Germline CDR1 is SGDLS and CDR2 is YYNGEE. V lost 0 bases and J lost 0, with 10 bases in between. This CDR3 is 16 amino acids long. The CDR3 protein is CASSVGSGSSGNTIYF. The CDR3 nucleotides read TGTGCCAGCAGCGTAGGGTCAGGGAGCTCTGGAAACACCATATATTTT.

The chain uses TRBV9 and TRBJ1-5, with 7 positions matching TRBD1. Germline assignment: CDR1 SGDLS and CDR2 YYNGEE. V shed 3 bases, J shed 5 bases, and the junction held 5 bases outside the gene matches. This CDR3 has 14 residues. This CDR3 reads CASSAGQDHQPQHF. For the CDR3, the DNA is TGTGCCAGCAGCGCCGGACAGGACCATCAGCCCCAGCATTTT. Combining the CDR3 with reference TRBV9 and TRBJ1-5 gives the whole variable domain DSGVTQTPKHLITATGQRVTLRCSPRSGDLSVYWYQQSLDQGLQFLIQYYNGEERAKGNILERFSAQQFPDLHSELNLSSLELGDSALYFCASSAGQDHQPQHFGDGTRLSIL.

This clone was detected only once. The chain is built from TRBV4-1 and TRBJ2-1; 10 bases are shared with TRBD2. Germline V gives CDR1 MGHRA, CDR2 YSYEKL. V was clipped by 3 bases and J by 3 bases; unmatched bases: 8. The CDR3 extends over 17 amino acids. CDR3 coding DNA: TGCGCCAGCAGCCAGTCCCTCGGGACTAGCGTCTACAATGAGCAGTTCTTC. Translating gives CASSQSLGTSVYNEQFF.

This clone appeared once. CDR3 in DNA: TGTGCTAGTGGAAAGGAGGCGAACACTGAAGCTTTCTTT. This encodes CASGKEANTEAFF. The J gene is TRBJ1-1, the V gene TRBV12-5, with unresolved D. There are 13 residues in the CDR3. CDR1 and CDR2 (germline): LGHNT, FRNRAP. V gave up 6 bases and J gave up 1 base, with 9 bases separating them.

The chain uses TRBV28 and TRBJ2-7; 13 bases agree with TRBD2. Per germline, CDR1 MDHEN and CDR2 SYDVKM. The CDR3 covers 18 residues. J lost 4 bases, V lost 8 bases, and 17 bases had no gene match. DNA of the CDR3: TGTGCCAGCGCATCTGGTTTTGGACTAGCGGGAGATCTTTACGAGCAGTACTTC. Translated: CASASGFGLAGDLYEQYF.

The chain links TRBV6-1 to TRBJ2-5; 7 bases agree with TRBD1. The J segment lost 3 bases and the V segment lost 2 bases, leaving 3 bases of the junction unmatched. The CDR3 is 14 amino acids. The V gene's germline CDR1 is MNHNS and CDR2 SASEGT. The CDR3 spells CASSEFGQEETQYF. The CDR3 DNA follows: TGTGCCAGCAGTGAATTTGGACAGGAAGAGACCCAGTACTTC.

The chain links TRBV2 to TRBJ2-5, with 7 bases matching TRBD2. The germline gives CDR1 SNHLY, CDR2 FYNNEI. With V trimmed by 4 bases and J by 5 bases, 13 bases remained unmatched. The CDR3 spans 16 residues. CDR3 nucleotide sequence: TGTGCCAGCAGTGTCGGTCAGCGGGGTGTTGGGGAGACCCAGTACTTC. Translation gives CASSVGQRGVGETQYF.

The CDR3 bases are TGTGCCAGCAGGTCCAGGGTTTCCTACGAGCAGTACTTC. It yields the protein CASRSRVSYEQYF. The gene calls are TRBV25-1 and TRBJ2-7; D is perhaps TRBD1 (5 bases). V was cut by 6 bases and J by 1 base, with 10 bases left in between. Germline V lookup: CDR1 MGHDK, CDR2 SYGVNS. CDR3 length equals 13 residues.

This clone was detected only once. The CDR3 region has the DNA TGTGCCACCAGTGAGGGGACAAACGGGGGTGAAGCTTTCTTT. This sequence encodes CATSEGTNGGEAFF. The J gene is TRBJ1-1, the V gene TRBV24-1; maybe TRBD1 (6 bases). Germline CDR1 reads KGHDR; CDR2 reads SFDVKD. The germline V and J ends were trimmed by 4 bases and 7 bases, with 15 bases remaining between them. The CDR3 consists of 14 residues.

This clone was seen just once. The chain uses TRBV3-1 (or the pseudogene TRBV3-2) and TRBJ2-7, with a weak D call TRBD1 (6 bases). The CDR3 contains 16 residues. Germline CDR1 LGHDT, CDR2 YNNKEL (reference sequence). Trimming shortened V by 1 base and J by 1 base, and 14 bases separated the two germline ends. This chain's CDR3 is CASSQAAGDTSYEQYF. CDR3 DNA: TGTGCCAGCAGCCAAGCGGCCGGGGACACGTCCTACGAGCAGTACTTC.

The rearrangement joins TRBV2 to TRBJ2-3; perhaps TRBD1 as D (6 bases). Germline V gene sequence: CDR1 SNHLY, CDR2 FYNNEI. The CDR3 contains 13 residues. Trimming removed 5 bases from V and 4 bases from J, with 10 bases in between. CDR3 in DNA: TGTGCCAGCAGTTACAGGGTTGCAGATACGCAGTATTTT. Translation: CASSYRVADTQYF.

The chain carries TRBV10-3 and TRBJ2-1, with D possibly matching TRBD2 (5 bases). Germline V gene lookup returns CDR1 ENHRY and CDR2 SYGVKD. Trimming took off 10 bases at V and 0 bases at J, with 16 bases between the two ends. The CDR3 sequence is 15 residues long. The DNA for the CDR3 is TGTGCCACCGGAGAGGGTCGACTCTCCTACAATGAGCAGTTCTTC. Translated: CATGEGRLSYNEQFF.

The genes are TRBV7-8 and TRBJ2-2, with no clear D. Trimming removed 1 base at V and 4 bases at J, with 7 bases between. Germline CDR1 and CDR2: SGHVS and FQNEAQ. The CDR3 is 14 residues long. CDR3 sequence (DNA): TGTGCCAGCAGCTTAGACAGATTCACCGGGGAGCTGTTTTTT. Its translation: CASSLDRFTGELFF.

The chain recombines TRBV9 with TRBJ1-1; no reliable D call. The CDR3 runs to 13 residues. Germline assignment: CDR1 SGDLS and CDR2 YYNGEE. V gave up 4 bases and J gave up 6 bases, with 13 bases separating them. CDR3 residues: CASSFLSGAEAFF. For the CDR3, the DNA is TGTGCCAGCAGCTTCTTAAGCGGCGCTGAAGCTTTCTTT.

The V and J genes are TRBV7-9 and TRBJ2-3, with unresolved D. The length of the CDR3 is 13 residues. Trimming cost V 10 bases and J 1 base, with 12 bases left between them. The germline V gene encodes CDR1 SEHNR and CDR2 FQNEAQ (reference sequence). Here the CDR3 DNA reads TGTGCCACCGGCCGCCGGGGCACAGATACGCAGTATTTT. Protein: CATGRRGTDTQYF.

This chain links TRBV30 with TRBJ2-1; 7 bases align to TRBD2. From germline, CDR1 is GTSNPN and CDR2 SVGIG (reference sequence). The V and J ends lost 2 bases and 3 bases, in that order; junction bases with no gene match: 7. The CDR3 has 15 amino acids. The CDR3 DNA reads as TGTGCCTGGAGTTTCGGGGACTACCTCTACAATGAGCAGTTCTTC. This encodes CAWSFGDYLYNEQFF. Full variable domain (rest looked up from reference TRBV30 and TRBJ2-1): SQTIHQWPATLVQPVGSPLSLECTVEGTSNPNLYWYRQAAGRGLQLLFYSVGIGQISSEVPQNLSASRPQDRQFILSSKKLLLSDSGFYLCAWSFGDYLYNEQFFGPGTRLTVL.

The rearrangement uses TRBV2 and TRBJ2-5; 9 bases agree with TRBD2. Germline CDR1 SNHLY, CDR2 FYNNEI. The V segment lost 1 base and the J segment 1 base; nucleotides outside the gene matches: 7. This CDR3 comprises 17 residues. The CDR3 DNA reads TGTGCCAGCAGTGAAGATTATTGGCGGGGGGGCCAAGAGACCCAGTACTTC. The encoded protein is CASSEDYWRGGQETQYF.

The count of this clone is one. This chain uses TRBV11-2 with TRBJ1-1; perhaps TRBD1 as D (5 bases). Per the germline V gene, CDR1 is SGHAT and CDR2 is FQNNGV. This CDR3 has 13 amino acids. V was trimmed by 5 bases and J by 5 bases, leaving 12 bases between them. CDR3 in DNA: TGTGCCAGCAGCAAGAACGAGGGGACTGAAGCTTTCTTT. Protein product: CASSKNEGTEAFF. Using reference TRBV11-2 and TRBJ1-1 for the parts outside the CDR3, the full variable domain is EAGVAQSPRYKIIEKRQSVAFWCNPISGHATLYWYQQILGQGPKLLIQFQNNGVVDDSQLPKDRFSAERLKGVDSTLKIQPAKLEDSAVYLCASSKNEGTEAFFGQGTRLTVV.

CDR3 nucleotide sequence: TGTGCCAGCAGCCCCATGGGAGGGTCAGATACGCAGTATTTT. Translating it yields CASSPMGGSDTQYF. This chain joins TRBV3-1 (or the pseudogene TRBV3-2) and TRBJ2-3, with 7 positions matching TRBD2. The CDR3 spans 14 residues. Germline lookup yields CDR1 LGHDT and CDR2 YNNKEL (reference sequence). Trimming removed 4 bases from V and 4 bases from J; junction bases left unmatched: 5.

The gene calls are TRBV10-1 and TRBJ2-2, with unresolved D. CDR1 WNHNN and CDR2 SYGVQD come from the germline V gene (reference sequence). CDR3 size: 13 residues. V was cut by 5 bases and J by 1 base, with 5 bases left in between. As DNA, the CDR3 is TGCGCCAGCAGTCGAGGGAACACCGGGGAGCTGTTTTTT. It specifies CASSRGNTGELFF.